This T cell receptor beta chain was recovered during a study of blood T cells in healthy people across ages. Study-level findings and limits: Samples with more naive T cells showed higher observed beta diversity.

The authors ran a second PCR of about 7 to 11 cycles using a sample-barcoded 5' primer and a J-beta primer mix. Each CDR3 protein is one row after TCRdb ran MiXCR on the 5' RACE reads. The sample consists of around 900,000 distinct CDR3 sequences, roughly 47% of them appearing once. With regard to this clonotype: The antigen remains unidentified.

The germline gives CDR1 LGHNA, CDR2 YNFKEQ. The junction had 1 base not matched to a gene; V was cut back by 3 bases and J by 10 bases. This CDR3 is 14 amino acids long. V usage is TRBV4-2 and J usage is TRBJ2-1; 15 nucleotides match TRBD2. This sequence originates from a woman aged 55-69 years in good health. The sequencing sample was made of blood. In DNA, the CDR3 is TGTGCCAGCAGCCACGGACTAGCGGGAGGGGAGCAGTTCTTC. This encodes CASSHGLAGGEQFF.